Following are 21 T cell receptor beta chains from one sample sequenced in a study of blood T cell repertoires in COVID-19. The repertoire was sequenced with immunoSEQ multiplex PCR; TCRdb's copy has only in-frame clones and lacks some. The sample carries 400,000 to 500,000 clones, 86% recorded once. Material: peripheral blood. The receptors were sampled from a woman aged 30 to 39 with active or convalescent COVID-19.

The chain has TRBV24-1 and TRBJ1-4, with TRBD1 matching 10 bases. The V gene's germline CDR1 is KGHDR and CDR2 SFDVKD. The junction had 10 bases not matched to a gene; V was cut back by 4 bases and J by 6 bases. This CDR3 spans 17 amino acids. The CDR3 nucleotides are TGTGCCACCAGTGAATTTTCCCGGACAGGGGGTTATGAAAAACTGTTTTTT. It is translated as CATSEFSRTGGYEKLFF.

A single count supports this clone. The gene calls are TRBV4-1 and TRBJ1-1; 7 nucleotides agree with TRBD1. CDR1 and CDR2 from the germline V gene are MGHRA and YSYEKL. J was trimmed by 4 bases and V by 4 bases; bases with no gene match: 9. The CDR3 runs 15 residues. The CDR3 is CASSPRQGLSTEAFF. The CDR3 DNA reads TGCGCCAGCAGCCCCCGACAGGGACTTAGCACTGAAGCTTTCTTT.

This chain uses TRBV6-6 with TRBJ1-6; D is unclear. Trimming left V 0 bases short and J 10 bases short, with 4 bases between. The CDR3 length is 12 residues. Germline V gene sequence: CDR1 MNHNY, CDR2 SVGAGI (reference sequence). CDR3 loop: CASSYSASPLHF. As DNA, the CDR3 is TGTGCCAGCAGTTACTCAGCCTCACCCCTCCACTTT.

The V call is TRBV29-1, the J call TRBJ2-6; 11 nucleotides align to TRBD1. From germline, CDR1 is SQVTM and CDR2 ANQGSEA. This CDR3 comprises 17 residues. The V gene end was trimmed by 6 bases and the J gene end by 0 bases; junction bases not matched to a gene: 7. The CDR3 sequence: CSVPRTGGFSGANVLTF. CDR3 bases: TGCAGCGTACCCAGGACAGGGGGCTTCTCTGGGGCCAACGTCCTGACTTTC.

The chain couples TRBV5-1 to TRBJ2-1; TRBD2 matches 7 bases. The CDR3 spans 16 residues. The germline gives CDR1 SGHRS, CDR2 YFSETQ. J lost 9 bases, V lost 1 base, and 13 bases had no gene match. The CDR3 reads CASSLSGGARAGEQFF. As DNA, the CDR3 is TGCGCCAGCAGCTTGTCGGGGGGTGCAAGGGCGGGTGAGCAGTTCTTC.

This clone has just one count. This rearrangement joins TRBV7-6 to TRBJ2-3; D may be TRBD1 (5 bases). The CDR3 is made up of 19 amino acids. Germline V gene lookup returns CDR1 SGHVS and CDR2 FNYEAQ. The V gene lost 5 bases and the J gene lost 1 base, with 25 bases spanning the gap. CDR3 in amino acids: CASSGGSTGQGRGTDTQYF. The CDR3 DNA reads as TGTGCCAGCAGCGGCGGTAGCACGGGCCAGGGCAGGGGCACAGATACGCAGTATTTT.

The V gene is TRBV6-2 or TRBV6-3, the J gene TRBJ2-1; 7 nucleotides agree with TRBD1. J gave up 6 bases and V 6 bases, and 11 bases lay outside the gene matches. Germline V gene lookup returns CDR1 MNHEY and CDR2 SVGEGT. The CDR3 consists of 15 residues. The CDR3 nucleotides read TGTGCCAGCAGCCCCAGACCGGGACAGTCCAATGAGCAGTTCTTC. Translation: CASSPRPGQSNEQFF.

Note on this clone: At one end, the junction sequence differs from germline, possibly due to a read error. The CDR3, as DNA: TGTGCCAGCAGTAGGACCGGGACAGCGAATACCGGGGAGCTGTTTTTT. This encodes CASSRTGTANTGELFF. The rearrangement joins TRBV27 to TRBJ2-2; 7 nucleotides match TRBD1. From germline, CDR1 is MNHEY and CDR2 SMNVEV (reference sequence). The CDR3 has 16 amino acids.

The chain joins TRBV7-9 to TRBJ1-2, with 7 bases that match TRBD1. With 2 bases clipped from V and 5 bases from J, the junction kept 5 bases outside the gene matches. The germline V gene has CDR1 SEHNR and CDR2 FQNEAQ (reference sequence). The CDR3 runs to 14 residues. CDR3: CASSLTGALYGYTF. The CDR3 DNA is TGTGCCAGCAGCTTAACAGGGGCCTTATATGGCTACACCTTC.

The chain joins TRBV5-4 to TRBJ2-7; 8 nucleotides agree with TRBD2. Germline-derived CDR1 and CDR2 are SGHNT and YYREEE (reference sequence). The CDR3 is 14 amino acids. V shed 4 bases and J 0 bases; nucleotides not matched to a gene: 3. CDR3 amino acids: CASSGGTSSYEQYF. CDR3 nucleotide sequence: TGTGCCAGCAGCGGGGGGACTAGCTCCTACGAGCAGTACTTC.

The V gene is TRBV2, the J gene TRBJ1-2; the D gene is possibly TRBD1 (6 bases). This CDR3 is built from 15 residues. Germline assignment: CDR1 SNHLY and CDR2 FYNNEI. Trimming pared 6 bases from V and 4 bases from J, leaving 18 bases between. This CDR3 is CASSQETGQTYGYTF. The CDR3 nucleotides are TGTGCCAGCAGCCAAGAGACAGGACAGACCTATGGCTACACCTTC.

This clone was seen only a few times. The chain recombines TRBV5-1 with TRBJ1-2; TRBD1 aligns across 9 bases. V gave up 0 bases and J gave up 6 bases; unmatched junction bases: 9. This CDR3 contains 16 residues. The germline V gene encodes CDR1 SGHRS and CDR2 YFSETQ. CDR3 sequence (DNA): TGCGCCAGCAGCTTGGTAACAGGGGGCTCTTGGGATGGCTACACCTTC. It encodes CASSLVTGGSWDGYTF.

The chain uses TRBV27 and TRBJ2-2; tentatively, D is TRBD2 (6 bases). The CDR3 length is 18 residues. From germline, CDR1 is MNHEY and CDR2 SMNVEV (reference sequence). The V gene lost 2 bases and the J gene lost 0 bases, with 16 bases spanning the gap. The CDR3, as DNA: TGTGCCAGCAGTTTAGACCGAAGTGGGGGGACGAACACCGGGGAGCTGTTTTTT. It encodes CASSLDRSGGTNTGELFF.

The genes are TRBV4-1 and TRBJ2-2; D is perhaps TRBD1 (6 bases). CDR3 size: 15 residues. Per the germline V gene, CDR1 is MGHRA and CDR2 is YSYEKL. V lost 0 bases to trimming and J lost 3 bases, with 8 bases between them. The CDR3 DNA is TGCGCCAGCAGCCAAGACAGGGGATACACCGGGGAGCTGTTTTTT. This encodes CASSQDRGYTGELFF.

J is TRBJ1-2 and V is TRBV29-1; D is perhaps TRBD1 (6 bases). With 5 bases removed from V and 3 bases from J, the gap between germline ends came to 10 bases. Germline values: CDR1 SQVTM, CDR2 ANQGSEA. This CDR3 comprises 12 residues. The DNA for the CDR3 is TGCAGCGTTAACAGGGACCACTATGGCTACACCTTC. It specifies CSVNRDHYGYTF.

The chain employs TRBV19 and TRBJ2-7, with TRBD1 matching 12 bases. CDR1 and CDR2 (germline): LNHDA, SQIVND (reference sequence). V lost 5 bases to trimming and J lost 7 bases; unmatched junction nucleotides: 9. The CDR3 contains 15 residues. The CDR3 loop is CASSYGTGGQGEQYF. The CDR3 region has the DNA TGTGCCAGTAGTTACGGGACAGGGGGCCAAGGGGAGCAGTACTTC.

This sequence joins TRBV6-1 and TRBJ1-5; 7 nucleotides line up with TRBD1. Trimming took 0 bases from V and 4 from J; bases not matched to a gene: 3. CDR3 size: 15 residues. The germline V gene encodes CDR1 MNHNS and CDR2 SASEGT. The CDR3 DNA follows: TGTGCCAGCAGTGAAGCGAGGGGGCTAAATCAGCCCCAGCATTTT. This codes for CASSEARGLNQPQHF.

Comment on this clone: The same CDR3 is also encoded by other DNA sequences in this sample. The chain couples TRBV5-1 to TRBJ2-7, with 11 bases that match TRBD2. In germline, CDR1 is SGHRS, CDR2 YFSETQ. The CDR3 has 15 residues. The junction had 2 bases not matched to a gene; V was cut back by 1 base and J by 2 bases. This CDR3 is CASSLTSGGAYEQYF. The CDR3, as DNA: TGCGCCAGCAGCTTGACTAGCGGGGGAGCCTACGAGCAGTACTTC.

This clone was detected only a few times. The chain couples TRBV19 to TRBJ2-7, with TRBD1 matching over 8 bases. The CDR3 contains 14 residues. The germline gives CDR1 LNHDA, CDR2 SQIVND (reference sequence). J gave up 4 bases and V 5 bases, and 7 bases lay outside the gene matches. The CDR3 bases are TGTGCCAGTAGTGACCGGGACAGGTCTTACGAGCAGTACTTC. Protein sequence: CASSDRDRSYEQYF.

The CDR3, as DNA: TGTGCCAGCTCACCAAGTGGCGGGGGCTCCTACGAGCAGTACTTC. It encodes CASSPSGGGSYEQYF. The chain recombines TRBV18 with TRBJ2-7, with TRBD2 matching over 7 bases. The CDR3 loop spans 15 amino acids. CDR1 and CDR2 (germline): KGHSH, LQKENI. V dropped 2 bases and J dropped 0; count of bases not matched to a gene: 4.

This chain links TRBV6-6 with TRBJ1-5, with 9 bases fitting TRBD1. Germline CDR1 MNHNY, CDR2 SVGAGI (reference sequence). V shed 6 bases, J shed 2 bases, and the junction held 8 bases outside the gene matches. The CDR3 spans 16 residues. The CDR3 coding sequence is TGTGCCAGCAGGCAAACAGGGGGCGATGGCAATCAGCCCCAGCATTTT. Its translation is CASRQTGGDGNQPQHF.